These 15 T cell receptor beta chains share one sample of origin, sequenced in a study of cytomegalovirus exposure and HLA in healthy donors (dated by TCRdb to the late 2010s). Library preparation used the immunoSEQ multiplex PCR assay. The multiplex PCR relied on a mix of 60 forward primers for TCR Vbeta segments and 13 reverse primers for TCR Jbeta segments. In its TCRdb copy, this immuneACCESS table keeps in-frame sequences only and misses some clones. Where compared with another copy, unresolved V genes explain less than half of these, and the others have no known cause. The table for this sample lists some 100,000 clones; 65% to 80% of them were counted only once. The ten most abundant clones make up approximately 15% of the sample. The sequencing sample was made of PBMCs. All receptors derive from a woman aged 18-29 years in good health and CMV-seropositive.

The chain employs TRBV5-1 and TRBJ2-1, with a tentative D call TRBD1 (7 bases). CDR3 length equals 14 residues. Germline CDR1 SGHRS, CDR2 YFSETQ. V lost 4 bases and J lost 5, with 13 bases in between. The CDR3 is CASSAGQPNNEQFF. CDR3 bases: TGCGCCAGCAGCGCGGGACAGCCCAACAATGAGCAGTTCTTC.

The chain carries TRBV9 and TRBJ2-5, with TRBD2 matching over 11 bases. This CDR3 has 19 amino acids. The germline V gene has CDR1 SGDLS and CDR2 YYNGEE. Trimming at V came to 0 bases and at J to 2 bases, leaving 12 bases not matched to a gene. CDR3 DNA sequence: TGTGCCAGCAGCGTAGCAACTAGCGGGAGCGGAAATGGGCAAGAGACCCAGTACTTC. Translation: CASSVATSGSGNGQETQYF.

This clone was counted a single time. The chain has TRBV5-1 and TRBJ2-5; 11 bases match TRBD2. From germline, CDR1 is SGHRS and CDR2 YFSETQ. The CDR3 consists of 16 residues. J lost 3 bases, V lost 0 bases, and 4 bases had no gene match. CDR3 sequence: CASSLATSGREETQYF. As DNA, the CDR3 is TGCGCCAGCAGCTTGGCTACTAGCGGGAGAGAAGAGACCCAGTACTTC.

This clone was detected once. This chain uses TRBV18 with TRBJ2-5, with 9 bases matching TRBD1. The CDR3 runs 15 residues. Trimming removed 5 bases from V and 0 bases from J; junction bases left unmatched: 4. Per germline, CDR1 KGHSH and CDR2 LQKENI. Here the CDR3 reads CASSKQGAYQETQYF. DNA of the CDR3: TGTGCCAGCTCAAAACAGGGGGCCTACCAAGAGACCCAGTACTTC. The full variable domain, its missing parts supplied by reference TRBV18 and TRBJ2-5, is NAGVMQNPRHLVRRRGQEARLRCSPMKGHSHVYWYRQLPEEGLKFMVYLQKENIIDESGMPKERFSAEFPKEGPSILRIQQVVRGDSAAYFCASSKQGAYQETQYFGPGTRLLVL.

CDR3 sequence (DNA): TGTGCCAGCAGCTGGGGACTAGGCACAGATACGCAGTATTTT. Its protein product is CASSWGLGTDTQYF. This chain links TRBV7-3 with TRBJ2-3, with TRBD2 matching over 8 bases. Germline CDR1 SGHTA, CDR2 FQGTGA. The CDR3 has 14 amino acids. Germline trimming cut 4 bases from V and 1 base from J; bases unmatched to any gene: 1.

CDR3: CASSFGGAGQPQHF. CDR3 in DNA: TGTGCCAGCAGCTTTGGGGGGGCTGGGCAGCCCCAGCATTTT. The V call is TRBV7-2, the J call TRBJ1-5; weak D call: TRBD1 (6 bases). Germline assignment: CDR1 SGHTA and CDR2 FQGNSA. V was pared by 3 bases and J by 7 bases, with 13 bases between. This CDR3 spans 14 amino acids.

V gene TRBV29-1 combines with J gene TRBJ1-2, with D possibly being TRBD1 (5 bases). V lost 5 bases and J lost 7, with 14 bases in between. This CDR3 is 12 amino acids long. Germline V gives CDR1 SQVTM, CDR2 ANQGSEA. The chain's CDR3 is CSVSYAGGGYTF. For the CDR3, the DNA is TGCAGCGTTTCCTATGCGGGGGGTGGCTACACCTTC.

This rearrangement joins TRBV1 to TRBJ2-4; the table's TRBD2 call for D was not verified on the DNA. TRBV1 counts as a pseudogene. The CDR3 has 16 residues. CDR3 in amino acids: CTSSQEGGKTKNIQYF. The CDR3 region has the DNA TGCACCAGCAGCCAAGAGGGGGGTAAGACCAAAAACATTCAGTACTTC.

The chain is built from TRBV6-5 and TRBJ1-3, with no clear D. Trimming pared 4 bases from V and 1 base from J, leaving 11 bases between. Germline values: CDR1 MNHEY, CDR2 SVGAGI. This CDR3 has 15 amino acids. This chain's CDR3 is CASSWSQNSGNTIYF. The CDR3 DNA follows: TGTGCCAGCAGTTGGAGTCAGAATTCTGGAAACACCATATATTTT.

The V gene is TRBV7-3, the J gene TRBJ1-2; D is unresolved. Germline CDR1 is SGHTA and CDR2 is FQGTGA. The CDR3 is 14 amino acids. The V and J ends lost 5 bases and 8 bases respectively, with 18 bases between them. DNA of the CDR3: TGTGCCAGCAGCCCTGGAGCGGGGTTGGGCGGCTACACCTTC. Residues: CASSPGAGLGGYTF.

This clone appeared a few times. The chain has TRBV30 and TRBJ2-2; the D gene is possibly TRBD2 (5 bases). Germline values: CDR1 GTSNPN, CDR2 SVGIG (reference sequence). V dropped 0 bases and J dropped 6 bases, with 8 bases sitting between them. The length of the CDR3 is 13 residues. In DNA form, the CDR3 reads TGTGCCTGGAGTGTACGGCGGGCCGGGGAGCTGTTTTTT. Encoded protein: CAWSVRRAGELFF.

This chain uses TRBV7-9 with TRBJ1-2, with D possibly matching TRBD1 (5 bases). This CDR3 has 13 residues. Germline loops: CDR1 SEHNR, CDR2 FQNEAQ (reference sequence). V dropped 1 base and J dropped 6 bases, with 9 bases sitting between them. The CDR3 protein is CASSLGQFNGYTF. The CDR3 DNA reads as TGTGCCAGCAGCTTAGGACAGTTTAATGGCTACACCTTC.

The CDR3 DNA is TGTGCCAGCTCACCACGGACTACCGGGACAGGGCCTGTAGAGACCCAGTACTTC. It is translated as CASSPRTTGTGPVETQYF. The chain has TRBV18 and TRBJ2-5; 9 bases map to TRBD1. Unmatched junction bases numbered 13, after V lost 1 base and J lost 4 bases. Germline assignment: CDR1 KGHSH and CDR2 LQKENI. The CDR3 runs 18 residues.

The CDR3 nucleotides read TGTGCCAGCAGGGGGGACCTAGGCGGGGGGTACGAGCAGTACTTC. This gives the protein CASRGDLGGGYEQYF. J is TRBJ2-7 and V is TRBV6-1; TRBD2 aligns across 8 bases. The CDR3 totals 15 residues. The ends lost 6 bases at V and 4 bases at J; junction bases unmatched: 11. Germline V CDR1 and CDR2: MNHNS, SASEGT.

The rearrangement uses TRBV5-1 and TRBJ2-1; the match to TRBD1 covers 7 bases. After removal of 0 bases from V and 10 bases from J, the junction contained 7 bases not matched to a gene. The CDR3 totals 14 residues. Germline values: CDR1 SGHRS, CDR2 YFSETQ. The DNA for the CDR3 is TGCGCCAGCAGCTTGGTATCCGGGACAGCCGAGCAGTTCTTC. It encodes CASSLVSGTAEQFF.